This T cell receptor beta chain was recorded in a study of blood T cell repertoires in COVID-19. Looking at the study overall: The samples span acute and convalescent COVID-19 from the United States, Italy and Spain.

Trimming removed 4 bases at V and 4 bases at J, with 10 bases between. The CDR3 sequence is 13 residues long. Looked up from germline, CDR1 is MNHEY and CDR2 is SVGAGI. The assay was immunoSEQ multiplex PCR, and TCRdb's table has in-frame clones only and misses some. In the table there are under 100,000 clones, about 90% of which are singletons. Input material: peripheral blood. The chain recombines TRBV6-5 with TRBJ1-1; D gene ambiguous. This TCR was sampled from a male donor with acute or convalescent COVID-19. The CDR3 DNA sequence: TGTGCCAGCAGTTCGGGATTGGGCACTGAAGCTTTCTTT. This sequence encodes CASSSGLGTEAFF.